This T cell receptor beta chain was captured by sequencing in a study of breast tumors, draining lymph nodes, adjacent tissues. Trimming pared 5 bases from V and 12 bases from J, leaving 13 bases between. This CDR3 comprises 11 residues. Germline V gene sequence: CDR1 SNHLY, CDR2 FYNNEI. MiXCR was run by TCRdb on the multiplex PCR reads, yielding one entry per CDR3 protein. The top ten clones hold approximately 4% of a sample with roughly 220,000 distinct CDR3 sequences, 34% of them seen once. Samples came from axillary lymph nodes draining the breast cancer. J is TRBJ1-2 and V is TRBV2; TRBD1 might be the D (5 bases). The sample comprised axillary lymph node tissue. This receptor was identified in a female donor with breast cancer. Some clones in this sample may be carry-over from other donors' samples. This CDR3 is CASSTGGGNTF. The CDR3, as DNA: TGTGCCAGCAGTACCGGGGGGGGAAACACCTTC.